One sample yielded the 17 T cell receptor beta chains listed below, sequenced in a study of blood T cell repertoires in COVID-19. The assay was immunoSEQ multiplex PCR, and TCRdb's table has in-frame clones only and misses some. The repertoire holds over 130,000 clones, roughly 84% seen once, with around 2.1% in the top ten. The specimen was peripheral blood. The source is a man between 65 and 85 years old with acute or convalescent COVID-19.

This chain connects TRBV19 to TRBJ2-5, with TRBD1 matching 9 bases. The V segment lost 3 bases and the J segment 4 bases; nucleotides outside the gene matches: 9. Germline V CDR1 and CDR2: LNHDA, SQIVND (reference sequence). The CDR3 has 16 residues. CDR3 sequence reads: CASSMLPGQGPETQYF. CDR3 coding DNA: TGTGCCAGTAGTATGTTGCCGGGACAGGGACCAGAGACCCAGTACTTC.

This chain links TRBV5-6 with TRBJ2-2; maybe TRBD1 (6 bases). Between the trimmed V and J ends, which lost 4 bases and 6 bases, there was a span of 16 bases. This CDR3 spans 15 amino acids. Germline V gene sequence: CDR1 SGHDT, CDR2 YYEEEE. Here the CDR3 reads CASSGGQGWAGELFF. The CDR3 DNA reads TGTGCCAGCAGCGGGGGCCAGGGCTGGGCCGGGGAGCTGTTTTTT.

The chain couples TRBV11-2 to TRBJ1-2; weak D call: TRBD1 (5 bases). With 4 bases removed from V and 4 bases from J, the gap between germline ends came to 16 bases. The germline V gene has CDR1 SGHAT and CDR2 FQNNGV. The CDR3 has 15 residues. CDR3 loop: CASSSPRRGPYGYTF. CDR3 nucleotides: TGTGCCAGCAGCTCCCCCCGGCGGGGCCCCTATGGCTACACCTTC.

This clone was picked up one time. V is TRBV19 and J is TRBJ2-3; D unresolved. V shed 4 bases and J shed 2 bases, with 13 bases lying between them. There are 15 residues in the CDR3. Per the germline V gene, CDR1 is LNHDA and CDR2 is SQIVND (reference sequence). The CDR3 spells CASSTQRFLTDTQYF. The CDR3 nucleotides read TGTGCCAGTAGTACACAGAGATTTCTCACAGATACGCAGTATTTT.

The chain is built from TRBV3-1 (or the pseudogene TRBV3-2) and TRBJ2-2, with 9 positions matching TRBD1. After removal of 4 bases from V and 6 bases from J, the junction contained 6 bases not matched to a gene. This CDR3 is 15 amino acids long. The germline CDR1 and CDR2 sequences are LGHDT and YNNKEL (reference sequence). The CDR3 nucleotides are TGTGCCAGCAGCCGGACAGGGGAATCCGCCGGGGAGCTGTTTTTT. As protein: CASSRTGESAGELFF.

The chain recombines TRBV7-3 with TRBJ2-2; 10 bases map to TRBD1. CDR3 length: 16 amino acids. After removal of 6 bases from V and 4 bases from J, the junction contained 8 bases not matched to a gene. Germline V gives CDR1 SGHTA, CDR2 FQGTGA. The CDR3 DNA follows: TGTGCCAGCAGTCTGACAGGGGGCGCGGGCACCGGGGAGCTGTTTTTT. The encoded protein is CASSLTGGAGTGELFF.

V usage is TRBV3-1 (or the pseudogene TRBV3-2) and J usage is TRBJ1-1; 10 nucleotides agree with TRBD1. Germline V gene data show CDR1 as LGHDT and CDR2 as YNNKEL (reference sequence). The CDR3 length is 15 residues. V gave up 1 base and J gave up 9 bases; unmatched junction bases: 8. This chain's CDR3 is CASSQGQGAGGKAFF. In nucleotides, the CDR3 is TGTGCCAGCAGCCAAGGACAGGGGGCCGGAGGTAAAGCTTTCTTT.

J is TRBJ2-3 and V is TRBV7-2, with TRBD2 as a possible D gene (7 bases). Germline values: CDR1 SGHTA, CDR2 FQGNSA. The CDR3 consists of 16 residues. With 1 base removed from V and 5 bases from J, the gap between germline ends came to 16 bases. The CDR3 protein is CASSLVGGGALDTQYF. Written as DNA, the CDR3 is TGTGCCAGCAGCTTAGTTGGTGGGGGGGCCTTAGATACGCAGTATTTT.

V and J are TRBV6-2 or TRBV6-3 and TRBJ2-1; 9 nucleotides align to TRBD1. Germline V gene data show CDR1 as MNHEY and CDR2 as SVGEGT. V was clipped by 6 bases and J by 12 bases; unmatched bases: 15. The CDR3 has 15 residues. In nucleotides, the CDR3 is TGTGCCAGCAGCCCAACAGGGACAGGGCGAGTTACGCAGTTCTTC. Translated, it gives CASSPTGTGRVTQFF.

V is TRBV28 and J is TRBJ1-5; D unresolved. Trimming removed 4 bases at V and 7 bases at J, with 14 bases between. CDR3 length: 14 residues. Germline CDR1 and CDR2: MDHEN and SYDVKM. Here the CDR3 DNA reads TGTGCCAGCAGTTCCCCGTCCAGGCCCCAGCCCCAGCATTTT. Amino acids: CASSSPSRPQPQHF. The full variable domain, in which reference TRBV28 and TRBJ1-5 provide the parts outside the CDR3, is DVKVTQSSRYLVKRTGEKVFLECVQDMDHENMFWYRQDPGLGLRLIYFSYDVKMKEKGDIPEGYSVSREKKERFSLILESASTNQTSMYLCASSSPSRPQPQHFGDGTRLSIL.

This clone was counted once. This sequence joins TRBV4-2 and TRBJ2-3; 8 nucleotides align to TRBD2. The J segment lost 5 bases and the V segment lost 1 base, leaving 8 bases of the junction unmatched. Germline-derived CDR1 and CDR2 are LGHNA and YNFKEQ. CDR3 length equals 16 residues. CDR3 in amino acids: CASSQAPGLVEDTQYF. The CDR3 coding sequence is TGTGCCAGCAGCCAAGCCCCGGGACTAGTGGAAGATACGCAGTATTTT.

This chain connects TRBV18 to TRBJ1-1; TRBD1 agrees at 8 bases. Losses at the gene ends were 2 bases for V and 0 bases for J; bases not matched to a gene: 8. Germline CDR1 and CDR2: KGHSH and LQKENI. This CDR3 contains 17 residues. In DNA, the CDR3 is TGTGCCAGCTCACCAGTAGGAGGGACAGGCCTGAACACTGAAGCTTTCTTT. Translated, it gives CASSPVGGTGLNTEAFF.

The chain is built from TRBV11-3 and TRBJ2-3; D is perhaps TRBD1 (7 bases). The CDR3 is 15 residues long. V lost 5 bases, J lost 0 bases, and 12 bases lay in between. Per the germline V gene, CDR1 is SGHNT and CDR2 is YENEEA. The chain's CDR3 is CASSRRGRSTDTQYF. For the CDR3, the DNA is TGTGCCAGCAGCAGGAGGGGGCGCAGCACAGATACGCAGTATTTT.

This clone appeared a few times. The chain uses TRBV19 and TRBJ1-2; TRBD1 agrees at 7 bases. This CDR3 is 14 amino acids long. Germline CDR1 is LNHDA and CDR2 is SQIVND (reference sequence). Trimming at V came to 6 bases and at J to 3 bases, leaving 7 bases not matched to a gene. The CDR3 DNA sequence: TGTGCCAGTAGACCAAGGGACAGCCACTATGGCTACACCTTC. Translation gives CASRPRDSHYGYTF. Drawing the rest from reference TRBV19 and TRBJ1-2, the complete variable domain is DGGITQSPKYLFRKEGQNVTLSCEQNLNHDAMYWYRQDPGQGLRLIYYSQIVNDFQKGDIAEGYSVSREKKESFPLTVTSAQKNPTAFYLCASRPRDSHYGYTFGSGTRLTVV.

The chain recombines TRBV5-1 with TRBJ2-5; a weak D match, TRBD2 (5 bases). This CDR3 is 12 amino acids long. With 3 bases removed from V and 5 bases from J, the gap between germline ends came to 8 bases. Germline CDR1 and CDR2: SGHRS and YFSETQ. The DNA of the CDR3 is TGCGCCAGCAGCTCCGGGGTGGAGACCCAGTACTTC. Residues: CASSSGVETQYF.

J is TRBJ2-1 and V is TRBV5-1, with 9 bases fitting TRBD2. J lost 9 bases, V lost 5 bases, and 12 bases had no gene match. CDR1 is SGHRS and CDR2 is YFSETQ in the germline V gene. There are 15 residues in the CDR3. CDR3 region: CASRPSSGVQGEQFF. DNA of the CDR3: TGCGCCAGCAGGCCCTCTAGCGGGGTACAAGGTGAGCAGTTCTTC.

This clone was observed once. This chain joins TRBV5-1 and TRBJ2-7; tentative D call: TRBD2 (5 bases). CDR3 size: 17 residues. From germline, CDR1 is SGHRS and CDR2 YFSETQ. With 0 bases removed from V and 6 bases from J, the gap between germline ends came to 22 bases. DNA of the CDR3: TGCGCCAGCAGCTTGGGTTTGCCAAGCGGTAGGGCAGGCGAGCAGTACTTC. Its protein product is CASSLGLPSGRAGEQYF.